This T cell receptor beta chain stems from a study of OX40 agonist ivuxolimab in advanced cancers. Across the study: Prior anti-PD-1, anti-PD-L1 or anti-CTLA-4 therapy was allowed; more than 30% had some. Overall study findings and caveats: Partial responders at 0.1-3.0 mg/kg showed near-lowest clonal expansion.

The length of the CDR3 is 15 residues. V was cut by 2 bases and J by 3 bases, with 14 bases left in between. Germline V gene data show CDR1 as MNHEY and CDR2 as SVGAGI. Profiled with immunoSEQ multiplex PCR; TCRdb holds only in-frame clones, not every one. The sample consists of 70,000 to 85,000 clones, around nine tenths of them appearing once. Points on this clone: Its antigen is still unknown.

The source was CD4+ or CD8+ T cells sorted from blood, collected in a trial of the OX40 agonist ivuxolimab. The TCR sequence derives from an adult with an advanced solid tumor such as melanoma, head and neck, liver or kidney cancer. J is TRBJ2-7 and V is TRBV6-5, with D possibly matching TRBD2 (6 bases). Here the CDR3 DNA reads TGTGCCAGCAGTTACGGTTCAGGGACTTTCTACGAGCAGTACTTC. Translated: CASSYGSGTFYEQYF.